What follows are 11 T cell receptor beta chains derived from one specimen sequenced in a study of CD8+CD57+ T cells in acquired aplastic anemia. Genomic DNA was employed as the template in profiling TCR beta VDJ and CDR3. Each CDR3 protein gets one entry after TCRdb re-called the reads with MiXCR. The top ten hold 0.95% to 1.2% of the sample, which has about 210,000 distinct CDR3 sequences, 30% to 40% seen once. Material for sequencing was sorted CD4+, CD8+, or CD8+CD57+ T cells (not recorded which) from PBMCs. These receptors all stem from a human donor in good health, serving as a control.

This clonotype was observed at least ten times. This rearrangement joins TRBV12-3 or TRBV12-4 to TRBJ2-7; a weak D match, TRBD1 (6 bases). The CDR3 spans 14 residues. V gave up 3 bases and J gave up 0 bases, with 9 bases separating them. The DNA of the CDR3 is TGTGCCAGCAGTTTGAAGACAGGCTCCTACGAGCAGTACTTC. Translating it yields CASSLKTGSYEQYF.

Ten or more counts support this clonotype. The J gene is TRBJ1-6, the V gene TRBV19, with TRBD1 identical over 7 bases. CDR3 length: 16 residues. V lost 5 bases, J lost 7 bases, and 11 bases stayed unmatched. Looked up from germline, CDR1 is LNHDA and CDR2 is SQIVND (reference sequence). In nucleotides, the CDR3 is TGTGCCAGTAGTCCAGCCCGGACAGGACCCAATTCACCCCTCCACTTT. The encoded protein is CASSPARTGPNSPLHF.

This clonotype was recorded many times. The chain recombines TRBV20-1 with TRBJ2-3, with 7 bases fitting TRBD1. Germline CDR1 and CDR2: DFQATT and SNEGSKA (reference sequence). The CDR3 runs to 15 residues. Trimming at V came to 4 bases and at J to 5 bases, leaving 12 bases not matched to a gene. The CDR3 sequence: CSATNPRQGRDTQYF. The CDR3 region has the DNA TGCAGTGCTACAAACCCCCGACAGGGAAGAGATACGCAGTATTTT.

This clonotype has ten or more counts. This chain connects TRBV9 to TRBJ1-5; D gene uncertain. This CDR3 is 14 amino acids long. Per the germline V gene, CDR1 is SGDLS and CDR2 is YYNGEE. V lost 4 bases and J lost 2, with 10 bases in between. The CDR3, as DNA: TGTGCCAGCAGCTCCGAGTCGGGCAATCAGCCCCAGCATTTT. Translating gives CASSSESGNQPQHF. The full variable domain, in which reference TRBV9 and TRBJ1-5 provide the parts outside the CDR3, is DSGVTQTPKHLITATGQRVTLRCSPRSGDLSVYWYQQSLDQGLQFLIQYYNGEERAKGNILERFSAQQFPDLHSELNLSSLELGDSALYFCASSSESGNQPQHFGDGTRLSIL.

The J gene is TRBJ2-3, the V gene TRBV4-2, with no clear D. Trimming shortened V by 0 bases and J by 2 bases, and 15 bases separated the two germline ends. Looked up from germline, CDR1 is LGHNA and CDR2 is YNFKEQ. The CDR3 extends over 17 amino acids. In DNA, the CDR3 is TGTGCCAGCAGCCAAGATGGTAACCAACCCTTCACAGATACGCAGTATTTT. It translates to CASSQDGNQPFTDTQYF.

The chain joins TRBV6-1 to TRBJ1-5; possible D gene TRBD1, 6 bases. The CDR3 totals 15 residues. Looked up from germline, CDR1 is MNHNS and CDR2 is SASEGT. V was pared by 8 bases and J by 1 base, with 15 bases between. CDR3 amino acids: CASDTGILSNQPQHF. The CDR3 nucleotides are TGTGCCAGCGATACAGGGATTTTAAGCAATCAGCCCCAGCATTTT.

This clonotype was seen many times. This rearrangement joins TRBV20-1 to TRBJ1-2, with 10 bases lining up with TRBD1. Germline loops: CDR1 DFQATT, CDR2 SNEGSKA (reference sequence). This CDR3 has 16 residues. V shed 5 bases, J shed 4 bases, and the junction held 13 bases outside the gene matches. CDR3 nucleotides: TGCAGTGCTCACCGCCCCGGGACAGGGGTAGTCTATGGCTACACCTTC. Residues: CSAHRPGTGVVYGYTF.

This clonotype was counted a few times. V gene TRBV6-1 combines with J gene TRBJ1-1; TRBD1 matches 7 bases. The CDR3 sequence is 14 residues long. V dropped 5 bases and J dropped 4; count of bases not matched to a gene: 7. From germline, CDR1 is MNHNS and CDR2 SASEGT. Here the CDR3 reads CASSPQGGRTEAFF. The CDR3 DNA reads TGTGCCAGCAGTCCCCAGGGGGGTCGCACTGAAGCTTTCTTT.

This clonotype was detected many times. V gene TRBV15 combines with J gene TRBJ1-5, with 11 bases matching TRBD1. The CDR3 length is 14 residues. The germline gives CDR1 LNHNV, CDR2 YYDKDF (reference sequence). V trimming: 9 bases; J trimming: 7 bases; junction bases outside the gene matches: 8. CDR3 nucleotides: TGTGCCACAGCTGGACAGGGGGCGTCGCAGCCCCAGCATTTT. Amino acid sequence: CATAGQGASQPQHF.

The CDR3 DNA follows: TGTGCCAGCAGTGAAACCGCAGGGTGGAACACTGAAGCTTTCTTT. Its protein is CASSETAGWNTEAFF. The chain combines TRBV6-1 with TRBJ1-1; possibly TRBD1 for D (5 bases). The ends were cut back, 2 bases at V and 1 base at J, with 11 bases in the middle. This CDR3 region has 15 residues. Per germline, CDR1 MNHNS and CDR2 SASEGT.

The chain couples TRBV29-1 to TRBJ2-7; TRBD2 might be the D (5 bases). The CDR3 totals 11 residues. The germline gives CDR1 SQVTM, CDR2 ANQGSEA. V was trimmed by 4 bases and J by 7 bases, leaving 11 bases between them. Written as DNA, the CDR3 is TGCAGCGTTGGCGCGGGCTTGGAGCAGTACTTC. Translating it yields CSVGAGLEQYF.